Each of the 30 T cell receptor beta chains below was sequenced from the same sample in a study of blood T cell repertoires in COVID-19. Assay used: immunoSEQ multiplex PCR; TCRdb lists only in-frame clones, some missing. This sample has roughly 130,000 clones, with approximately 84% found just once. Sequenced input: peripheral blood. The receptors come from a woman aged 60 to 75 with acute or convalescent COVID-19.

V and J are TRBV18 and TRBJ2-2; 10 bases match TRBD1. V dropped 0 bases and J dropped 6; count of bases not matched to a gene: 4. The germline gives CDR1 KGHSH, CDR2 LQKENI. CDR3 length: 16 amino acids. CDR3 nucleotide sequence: TGTGCCAGCTCACCACCGAGGACAGGGGGTCCCGGGGAGCTGTTTTTT. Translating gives CASSPPRTGGPGELFF.

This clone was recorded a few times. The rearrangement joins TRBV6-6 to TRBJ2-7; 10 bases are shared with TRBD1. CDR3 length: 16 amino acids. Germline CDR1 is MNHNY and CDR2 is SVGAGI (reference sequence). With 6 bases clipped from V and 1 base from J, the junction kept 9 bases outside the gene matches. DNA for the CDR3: TGTGCCAGCAGGAACACCGGGACAGGGGCTTCCTACGAGCAGTACTTC. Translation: CASRNTGTGASYEQYF.

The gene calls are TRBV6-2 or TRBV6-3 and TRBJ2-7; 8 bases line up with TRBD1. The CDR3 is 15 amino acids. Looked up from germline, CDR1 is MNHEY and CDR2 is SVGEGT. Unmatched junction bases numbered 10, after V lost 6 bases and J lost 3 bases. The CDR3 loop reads CASSSDRGRLYEQYF. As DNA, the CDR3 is TGTGCCAGCAGCAGCGACAGGGGCCGTCTCTACGAGCAGTACTTC.

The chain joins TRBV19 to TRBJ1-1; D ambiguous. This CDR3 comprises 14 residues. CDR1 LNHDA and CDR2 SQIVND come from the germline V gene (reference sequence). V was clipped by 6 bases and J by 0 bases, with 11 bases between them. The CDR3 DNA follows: TGTGCCAGTAGAAGGGAGCTAATGAACACTGAAGCTTTCTTT. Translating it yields CASRRELMNTEAFF.

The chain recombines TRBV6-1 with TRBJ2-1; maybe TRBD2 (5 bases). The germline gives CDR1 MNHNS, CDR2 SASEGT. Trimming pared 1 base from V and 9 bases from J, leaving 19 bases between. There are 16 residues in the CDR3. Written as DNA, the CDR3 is TGTGCCAGCAGTGAAGGGTGGAGCAGTCCCCGGGGTGAGCAGTTCTTC. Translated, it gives CASSEGWSSPRGEQFF.

The CDR3 protein is CASSPGLAVGQETQYF. The CDR3 DNA follows: TGTGCCAGCAGTCCCGGACTAGCGGTGGGTCAAGAGACCCAGTACTTC. V is TRBV7-8 and J is TRBJ2-5; 10 bases match TRBD2. Germline CDR1 SGHVS, CDR2 FQNEAQ. V dropped 6 bases and J dropped 2; count of bases not matched to a gene: 9. The CDR3 covers 16 residues. The complete variable domain, with remaining parts taken from reference TRBV7-8 and TRBJ2-5, reads GAGVSQSPRYKVAKRGQDVALRCDPISGHVSLFWYQQALGQGPEFLTYFQNEAQLDKSGLPSDRFFAERPEGSVSTLKIQRTQQEDSAVYLCASSPGLAVGQETQYFGPGTRLLVL.

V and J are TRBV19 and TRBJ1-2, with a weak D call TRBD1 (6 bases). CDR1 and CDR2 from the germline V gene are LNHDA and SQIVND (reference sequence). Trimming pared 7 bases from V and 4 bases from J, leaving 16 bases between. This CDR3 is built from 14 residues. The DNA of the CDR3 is TGTGCCAGTACCAGCGCCGGACAGTCCTATGGCTACACCTTC. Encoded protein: CASTSAGQSYGYTF.

The CDR3 region has the DNA TGCGCCAGCAGCTTGCAGGGAATAGGGAATGAGCAGTTCTTC. This translates into CASSLQGIGNEQFF. The chain links TRBV5-1 to TRBJ2-1; a possible D gene is TRBD1 (5 bases). The CDR3 covers 14 residues. The ends were cut back, 1 base at V and 7 bases at J, with 12 bases in the middle. Germline loops: CDR1 SGHRS, CDR2 YFSETQ.

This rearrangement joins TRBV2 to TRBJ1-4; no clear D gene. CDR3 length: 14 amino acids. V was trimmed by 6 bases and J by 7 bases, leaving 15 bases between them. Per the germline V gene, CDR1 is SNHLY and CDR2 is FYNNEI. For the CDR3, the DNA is TGTGCCAGCAGGTTCGGAGTGGGTGGTGAAAAACTGTTTTTT. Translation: CASRFGVGGEKLFF.

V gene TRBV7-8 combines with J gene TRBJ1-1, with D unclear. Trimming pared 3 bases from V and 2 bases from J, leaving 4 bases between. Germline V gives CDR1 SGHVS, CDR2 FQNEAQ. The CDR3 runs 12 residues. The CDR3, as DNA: TGTGCCAGCAGCTTTCAAAACACTGAAGCTTTCTTT. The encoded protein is CASSFQNTEAFF.

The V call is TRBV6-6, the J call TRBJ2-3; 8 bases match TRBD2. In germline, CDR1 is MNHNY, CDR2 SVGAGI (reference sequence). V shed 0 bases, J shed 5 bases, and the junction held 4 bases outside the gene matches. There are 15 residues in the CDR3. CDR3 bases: TGTGCCAGCAGTTACTCGCCGGGGGGGCAAGATACGCAGTATTTT. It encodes CASSYSPGGQDTQYF.

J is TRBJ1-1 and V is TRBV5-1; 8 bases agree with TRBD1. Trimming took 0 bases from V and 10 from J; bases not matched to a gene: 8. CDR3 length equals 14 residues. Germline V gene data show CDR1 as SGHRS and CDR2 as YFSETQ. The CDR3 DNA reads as TGCGCCAGCAGCTTGGAAGCAGGGGGCGGCAGAGCTTTCTTT. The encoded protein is CASSLEAGGGRAFF. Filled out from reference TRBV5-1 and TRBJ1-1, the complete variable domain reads KAGVTQTPRYLIKTRGQQVTLSCSPISGHRSVSWYQQTPGQGLQFLFEYFSETQRNKGNFPGRFSGRQFSNSRSEMNVSTLELGDSALYLCASSLEAGGGRAFFGQGTRLTVV.

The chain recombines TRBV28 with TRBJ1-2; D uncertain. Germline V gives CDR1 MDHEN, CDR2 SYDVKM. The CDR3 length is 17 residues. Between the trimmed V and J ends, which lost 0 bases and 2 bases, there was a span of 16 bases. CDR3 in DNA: TGTGCCAGCAGTTTATGGAATCTCCCCGCGCTCAACTATGGCTACACCTTC. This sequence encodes CASSLWNLPALNYGYTF.

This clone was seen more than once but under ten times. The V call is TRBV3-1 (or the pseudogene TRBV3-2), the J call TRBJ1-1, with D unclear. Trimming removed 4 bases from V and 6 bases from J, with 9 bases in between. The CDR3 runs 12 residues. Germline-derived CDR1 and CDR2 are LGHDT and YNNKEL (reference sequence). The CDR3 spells CASSRTVAEAFF. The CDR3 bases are TGTGCCAGCAGCCGAACTGTTGCTGAAGCTTTCTTT.

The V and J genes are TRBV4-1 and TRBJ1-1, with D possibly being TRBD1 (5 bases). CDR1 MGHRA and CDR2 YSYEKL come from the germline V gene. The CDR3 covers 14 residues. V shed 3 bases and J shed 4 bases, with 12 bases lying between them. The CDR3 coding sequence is TGCGCCAGCAGCCAGCTAGGGGATGGCACTGAAGCTTTCTTT. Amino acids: CASSQLGDGTEAFF.

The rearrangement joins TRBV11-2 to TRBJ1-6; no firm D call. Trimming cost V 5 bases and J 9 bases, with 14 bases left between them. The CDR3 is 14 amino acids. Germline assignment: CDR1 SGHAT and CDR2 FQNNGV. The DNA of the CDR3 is TGTGCCAGCAGCCCACTACGCGCAAGTTCACCCCTCCACTTT. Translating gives CASSPLRASSPLHF. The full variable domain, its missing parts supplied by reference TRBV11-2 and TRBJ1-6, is EAGVAQSPRYKIIEKRQSVAFWCNPISGHATLYWYQQILGQGPKLLIQFQNNGVVDDSQLPKDRFSAERLKGVDSTLKIQPAKLEDSAVYLCASSPLRASSPLHFGNGTRLTVT.

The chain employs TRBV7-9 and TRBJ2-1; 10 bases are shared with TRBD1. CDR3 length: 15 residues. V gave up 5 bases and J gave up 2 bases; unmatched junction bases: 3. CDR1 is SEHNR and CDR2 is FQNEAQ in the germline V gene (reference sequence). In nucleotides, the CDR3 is TGTGCCAGCAGCCCGACAGGGGGCGCCTACAATGAGCAGTTCTTC. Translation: CASSPTGGAYNEQFF.

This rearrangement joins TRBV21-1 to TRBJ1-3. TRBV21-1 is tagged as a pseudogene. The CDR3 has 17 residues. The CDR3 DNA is TGTGCCAGCAGCAAGCCAGGCCGGGGGTCGGCTGGAAACACCATATATTTT. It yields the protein CASSKPGRGSAGNTIYF.

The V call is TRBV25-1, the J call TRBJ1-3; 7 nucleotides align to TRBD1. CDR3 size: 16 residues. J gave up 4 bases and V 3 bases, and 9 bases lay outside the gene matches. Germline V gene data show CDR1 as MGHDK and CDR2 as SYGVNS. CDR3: CASSESPGGTGNTIYF. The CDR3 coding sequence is TGTGCCAGCAGTGAGTCCCCAGGGGGAACAGGAAACACCATATATTTT.

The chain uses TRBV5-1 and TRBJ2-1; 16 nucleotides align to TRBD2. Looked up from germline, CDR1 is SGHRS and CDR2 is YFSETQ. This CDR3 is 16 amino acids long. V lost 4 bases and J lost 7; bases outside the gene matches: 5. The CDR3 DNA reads TGCGCCAGCAGCCCGGGACTAGCGGGGGGGCTGAATGAGCAGTTCTTC. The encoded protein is CASSPGLAGGLNEQFF.

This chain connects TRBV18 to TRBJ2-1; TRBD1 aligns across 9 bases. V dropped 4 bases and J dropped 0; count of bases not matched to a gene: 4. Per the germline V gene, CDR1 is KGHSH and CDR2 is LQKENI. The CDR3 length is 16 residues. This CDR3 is CASSLGQGRSYNEQFF. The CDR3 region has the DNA TGTGCCAGCTCACTTGGACAGGGGCGCTCCTACAATGAGCAGTTCTTC.

This chain's CDR3 is CSVALGQNYGYTF. CDR3 in DNA: TGCAGCGTTGCACTGGGGCAGAACTATGGCTACACCTTC. The chain is built from TRBV29-1 and TRBJ1-2, with a possible D match to TRBD1 (5 bases). Germline V lookup: CDR1 SQVTM, CDR2 ANQGSEA. Between the trimmed V and J ends, which lost 4 bases and 2 bases, there was a span of 11 bases. The CDR3 runs 13 residues. The variable domain in full, with the rest retrieved from reference TRBV29-1 and TRBJ1-2, is SAVISQKPSRDICQRGTSLTIQCQVDSQVTMMFWYRQQPGQSLTLIATANQGSEATYESGFVIDKFPISRPNLTFSTLTVSNMSPEDSSIYLCSVALGQNYGYTFGSGTRLTVV.

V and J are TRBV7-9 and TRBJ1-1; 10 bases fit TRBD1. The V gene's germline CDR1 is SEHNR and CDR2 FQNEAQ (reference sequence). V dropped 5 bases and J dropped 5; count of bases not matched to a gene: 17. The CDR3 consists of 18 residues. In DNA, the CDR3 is TGTGCCAGCAGCCCACCCCCAGACAGGGGGCCATCCGGGACTGAAGCTTTCTTT. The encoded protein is CASSPPPDRGPSGTEAFF. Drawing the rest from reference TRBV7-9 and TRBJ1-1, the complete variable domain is DTGVSQNPRHKITKRGQNVTFRCDPISEHNRLYWYRQTLGQGPEFLTYFQNEAQLEKSRLLSDRFSAERPKGSFSTLEIQRTEQGDSAMYLCASSPPPDRGPSGTEAFFGQGTRLTVV.

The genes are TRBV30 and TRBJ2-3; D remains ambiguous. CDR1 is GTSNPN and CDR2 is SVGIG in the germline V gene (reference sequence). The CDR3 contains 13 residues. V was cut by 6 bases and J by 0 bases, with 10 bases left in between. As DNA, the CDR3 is TGTGCCTGTACAGCAGACAGCACAGATACGCAGTATTTT. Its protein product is CACTADSTDTQYF.

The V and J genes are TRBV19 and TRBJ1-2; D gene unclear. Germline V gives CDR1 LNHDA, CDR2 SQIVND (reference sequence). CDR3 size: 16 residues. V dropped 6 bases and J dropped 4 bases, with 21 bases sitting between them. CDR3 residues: CASSYSGNSFSYGYTF. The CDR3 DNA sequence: TGTGCCAGTAGCTATTCAGGAAATTCGTTCTCCTATGGCTACACCTTC.

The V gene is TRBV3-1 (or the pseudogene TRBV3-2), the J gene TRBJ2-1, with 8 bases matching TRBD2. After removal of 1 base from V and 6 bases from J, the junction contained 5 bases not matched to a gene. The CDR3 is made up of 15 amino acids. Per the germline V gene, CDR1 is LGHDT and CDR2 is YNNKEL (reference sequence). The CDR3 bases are TGTGCCAGCAGCCAAGCTACGGGGGGGCTCAATGAGCAGTTCTTC. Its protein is CASSQATGGLNEQFF.

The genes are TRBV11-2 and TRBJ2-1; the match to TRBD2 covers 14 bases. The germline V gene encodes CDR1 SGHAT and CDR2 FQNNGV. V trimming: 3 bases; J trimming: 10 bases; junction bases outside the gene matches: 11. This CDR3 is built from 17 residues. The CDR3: CASSFVTTSGGAGEQFF. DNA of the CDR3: TGTGCCAGCAGCTTCGTTACGACTAGCGGGGGGGCGGGCGAGCAGTTCTTC.

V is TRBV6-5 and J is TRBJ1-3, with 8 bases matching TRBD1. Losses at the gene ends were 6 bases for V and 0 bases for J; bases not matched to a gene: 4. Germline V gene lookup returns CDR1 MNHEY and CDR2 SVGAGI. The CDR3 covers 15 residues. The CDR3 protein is CASRSGTGSGNTIYF. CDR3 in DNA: TGTGCCAGCAGATCAGGGACAGGCTCTGGAAACACCATATATTTT.

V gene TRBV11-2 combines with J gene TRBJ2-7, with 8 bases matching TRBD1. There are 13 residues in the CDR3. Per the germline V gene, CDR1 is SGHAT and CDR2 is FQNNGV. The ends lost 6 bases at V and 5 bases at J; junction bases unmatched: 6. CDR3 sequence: CASSSDRANEQYV. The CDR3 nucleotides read TGTGCCAGCAGTTCGGACAGGGCCAACGAGCAGTACGTC.

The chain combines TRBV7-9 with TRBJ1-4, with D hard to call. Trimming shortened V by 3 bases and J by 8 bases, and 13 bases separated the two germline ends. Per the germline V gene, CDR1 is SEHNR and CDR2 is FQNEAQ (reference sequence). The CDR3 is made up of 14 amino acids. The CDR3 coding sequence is TGTGCCAGCAGCTTTCAGTCGGCGGGCGAAAAACTGTTTTTT. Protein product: CASSFQSAGEKLFF.